This passage covers 5 T cell receptor beta chains from one sample sequenced in a study of control samples from healthy donors and cancer patients (dated by TCRdb to between 2020 and 2021). Libraries came from the immunoSEQ multiplex PCR assay. TCRdb re-hosts the immuneACCESS table, in-frame sequences only. Its copies lack some clones; in the studies checked, an unresolved V gene accounts for under half of them, and the cause for the rest is not known. Present in this sample are 150,000 or so clones, around 93% of which were seen just once. Together, the top ten hold roughly 2.1% of the sample. The specimen was blood. Receptor source: a woman in her forties or fifties in good health.

The chain carries TRBV5-1 and TRBJ2-3; 10 positions agree with TRBD2. The length of the CDR3 is 15 residues. The V gene's germline CDR1 is SGHRS and CDR2 YFSETQ. J gave up 5 bases and V 0 bases, and 3 bases lay outside the gene matches. Here the CDR3 DNA reads TGCGCCAGCAGCTTGGCAAGCGGGAGGGGAGATACGCAGTATTTT. It translates to CASSLASGRGDTQYF.

This chain uses TRBV28 with TRBJ2-1; D is perhaps TRBD2 (5 bases). Trimming stripped 10 bases from V and 10 bases from J, with 23 bases between. In germline, CDR1 is MDHEN, CDR2 SYDVKM. This CDR3 region has 14 residues. DNA for the CDR3: TGTGCCATCCGATCCGGGATTAGGGCCCTAGAGCAGTTCTTC. This translates into CAIRSGIRALEQFF.

The CDR3 sequence: CASSVQQGPNYGYTF. DNA for the CDR3: TGTGCCAGTAGTGTTCAACAGGGGCCAAACTATGGCTACACCTTC. J is TRBJ1-2 and V is TRBV19, with 7 bases matching TRBD1. This CDR3 contains 15 residues. With V trimmed by 5 bases and J by 2 bases, 8 bases remained unmatched. Germline V CDR1 and CDR2: LNHDA, SQIVND (reference sequence). Looking up the rest from reference TRBV19 and TRBJ1-2 gives the full variable domain: DGGITQSPKYLFRKEGQNVTLSCEQNLNHDAMYWYRQDPGQGLRLIYYSQIVNDFQKGDIAEGYSVSREKKESFPLTVTSAQKNPTAFYLCASSVQQGPNYGYTFGSGTRLTVV.

This clone appeared once. The gene calls are TRBV6-5 and TRBJ2-7, with TRBD1 matching over 9 bases. The germline V gene encodes CDR1 MNHEY and CDR2 SVGAGI. After removal of 6 bases from V and 5 bases from J, the junction contained 11 bases not matched to a gene. The CDR3 totals 15 residues. The CDR3 nucleotides read TGTGCCAGCAGGGTTCCGGGACAGGGAAGAAACGAGCAGTACTTC. It translates to CASRVPGQGRNEQYF.

V and J are TRBV12-3 or TRBV12-4 and TRBJ1-1; D remains ambiguous. Trimming cost V 2 bases and J 4 bases, with 8 bases left between them. This CDR3 has 13 residues. CDR3 loop: CASSLQDSTEAFF. CDR3 DNA: TGTGCCAGCAGTTTACAGGATTCCACTGAAGCTTTCTTT.